Below, 15 T cell receptor beta chains from the same sample are listed, as sequenced in a study of Graves' ophthalmopathy and Graves' hyperthyroidism. RNA served as the template for amplifying TCR beta CDR3 regions. First-round RT-PCR used HTBI primers; second-round multiplex PCR followed. TCRdb ran MiXCR on the multiplex PCR reads and lists one entry per CDR3 protein. The data contain 580,000 or so distinct CDR3 sequences, approximately 37% of them seen just once; the ten biggest clones take up about 4.2%. Sequenced input: peripheral blood or thyroid tissue (not recorded which). These receptor sequences come from an adult man with Graves' hyperthyroidism.

This chain uses TRBV15 with TRBJ2-3; TRBD2 agrees at 8 bases. The V gene's germline CDR1 is LNHNV and CDR2 YYDKDF (reference sequence). V shed 3 bases, J shed 0 bases, and the junction held 5 bases outside the gene matches. The CDR3 loop spans 16 amino acids. The CDR3 coding sequence is TGTGCCACCAGCAGCGGGAGGGGGGGAAGCACAGATACGCAGTATTTT. It codes for CATSSGRGGSTDTQYF.

Remarks on this clonotype: The junction differs from germline at one of its ends, possibly a read error. This chain joins TRBV20-1 and TRBJ2-5; 7 bases map to TRBD1. The CDR3 length is 14 residues. Germline V lookup: CDR1 DFQATT, CDR2 SNEGSKA (reference sequence). In DNA form, the CDR3 reads TGCAGTGCTGGAGAGGGGGCTTACCAAGAGACCCAGTACTTC. Translated: CSAGEGAYQETQYF.

This clonotype was seen only once. This chain links TRBV25-1 with TRBJ2-7; 10 bases match TRBD2. Germline trimming cut 7 bases from V and 7 bases from J; bases unmatched to any gene: 13. Germline V gene lookup returns CDR1 MGHDK and CDR2 SYGVNS. The CDR3 spans 15 residues. The CDR3 nucleotides are TGTGCCAGCACCAGAGGTGGTCTAGCGGGGGCTGAGCAGTACTTC. Translating gives CASTRGGLAGAEQYF.

The chain carries TRBV7-3 and TRBJ2-1; D is uncertain. The CDR3 is 13 amino acids. With 3 bases removed from V and 5 bases from J, the gap between germline ends came to 8 bases. Germline V gene lookup returns CDR1 SGHTA and CDR2 FQGTGA. CDR3 coding DNA: TGTGCCAGCAGCTTTTTAGGAGACAATGAGCAGTTCTTC. This encodes CASSFLGDNEQFF.

Only a few counts were recorded for this clonotype. The chain is built from TRBV7-9 and TRBJ1-2; 9 positions agree with TRBD1. Germline values: CDR1 SEHNR, CDR2 FQNEAQ (reference sequence). V gave up 1 base and J gave up 4 bases; unmatched junction bases: 4. This CDR3 contains 15 residues. The DNA for the CDR3 is TGTGCCAGCAGCTTAGACGGGACAGGGACCTATGGCTACACCTTC. Residues: CASSLDGTGTYGYTF.

Ten or more counts support this clonotype. This chain uses TRBV7-9 with TRBJ1-1, with 7 bases identical to TRBD1. The CDR3 sequence is 18 residues long. Germline-derived CDR1 and CDR2 are SEHNR and FQNEAQ (reference sequence). With V trimmed by 4 bases and J by 1 base, 15 bases remained unmatched. The CDR3 nucleotides are TGTGCCAGCAGCTCCCCCCTGCGGTCCCGGGACAGGAACACTGAAGCTTTCTTT. Encoded protein: CASSSPLRSRDRNTEAFF. Complete variable domain (other parts from reference TRBV7-9 and TRBJ1-1): DTGVSQNPRHKITKRGQNVTFRCDPISEHNRLYWYRQTLGQGPEFLTYFQNEAQLEKSRLLSDRFSAERPKGSFSTLEIQRTEQGDSAMYLCASSSPLRSRDRNTEAFFGQGTRLTVV.

In its sample, this clonotype was seen many times. The chain joins TRBV12-3 or TRBV12-4 to TRBJ2-5; 8 nucleotides match TRBD2. The J segment lost 5 bases and the V segment lost 6 bases, leaving 11 bases of the junction unmatched. The CDR3 has 15 amino acids. CDR3 in DNA: TGTGCCAGCAGCCATACCGGGAGGGGAGGCGAGACCCAGTACTTC. Translated: CASSHTGRGGETQYF.

This chain uses TRBV7-2 with TRBJ1-2, with 10 bases aligning to TRBD1. Germline V gene data show CDR1 as SGHTA and CDR2 as FQGNSA. V was pared by 8 bases and J by 8 bases, with 8 bases of the junction left unmatched. This CDR3 region has 13 residues. CDR3 sequence: CASLPGQGSGYTF. The CDR3 DNA is TGTGCCAGCTTACCGGGACAGGGGAGCGGCTACACCTTC.

The rearrangement uses TRBV7-9 and TRBJ2-1; 8 bases line up with TRBD2. Germline loops: CDR1 SEHNR, CDR2 FQNEAQ (reference sequence). CDR3 size: 14 residues. V gave up 8 bases and J gave up 8 bases; unmatched junction bases: 11. The CDR3 is CASGKAGGPYEQFF. Written as DNA, the CDR3 is TGTGCCAGCGGTAAGGCGGGGGGACCCTATGAGCAGTTCTTC. The full variable domain, completed using reference TRBV7-9 and TRBJ2-1, is DTGVSQNPRHKITKRGQNVTFRCDPISEHNRLYWYRQTLGQGPEFLTYFQNEAQLEKSRLLSDRFSAERPKGSFSTLEIQRTEQGDSAMYLCASGKAGGPYEQFFGPGTRLTVL.

In the case of this clonotype: Mismatch with germline at one junction end may stem from a read error. The chain combines TRBV10-3 with TRBJ2-3; 7 bases are a match to TRBD1. This CDR3 has 15 amino acids. Per the germline V gene, CDR1 is ENHRY and CDR2 is SYGVKD. CDR3: CASSRGQARTDTQYF. For the CDR3, the DNA is TGTGCCAGCAGTCGAGGACAGGCACGCACAGATACGCAGTATTTT.

The chain couples TRBV20-1 to TRBJ2-5; 13 bases agree with TRBD2. The CDR3 covers 15 residues. With V trimmed by 6 bases and J by 4 bases, 8 bases remained unmatched. Germline CDR1 DFQATT, CDR2 SNEGSKA (reference sequence). CDR3 loop: CSATGTSGKGETQYF. CDR3 bases: TGCAGTGCCACCGGGACTAGCGGGAAGGGAGAGACCCAGTACTTC.

The genes are TRBV20-1 and TRBJ2-1; the D gene is possibly TRBD1 (5 bases). The germline V gene encodes CDR1 DFQATT and CDR2 SNEGSKA (reference sequence). The CDR3 is made up of 13 amino acids. V dropped 5 bases and J dropped 7 bases, with 15 bases sitting between them. The CDR3 protein is CSAQQAFGNEQFF. As DNA, the CDR3 is TGCAGTGCTCAACAGGCCTTCGGTAATGAGCAGTTCTTC.

Comments on this clonotype: The limits of the CDR3 on the DNA are not certain, so only TCRdb's listed CDR3 is given. The chain has TRBV5-1 and TRBJ2-7. Germline CDR1 SGHRS, CDR2 YFSETQ. The CDR3 length is 14 residues, termini included. The CDR3 reads CASSFGQGAYERYF.

The CDR3 sequence: CASSLAGNSYNEQYF. CDR3 in DNA: TGCGCCAGCAGCTTGGCAGGGAACTCCTACAATGAGCAGTACTTC. The rearrangement uses TRBV5-1 and TRBJ2-7; tentatively, D is TRBD1 (5 bases). V was shortened by 0 bases and J by 7 bases, with 17 bases between the two germline ends. The CDR3 sequence is 15 residues long. CDR1 SGHRS and CDR2 YFSETQ come from the germline V gene.

This clonotype has more than one count but fewer than ten. Sequence at one end of the junction differs from germline and may be a read error. The CDR3 protein is CASSEGGFRGTEAFF. As DNA, the CDR3 is TGTGCCAGCAGTGAAGGCGGGTTCAGGGGCACTGAAGCTTTCTTT. The rearrangement links TRBV10-3 to TRBJ1-1; the D gene is possibly TRBD1 (6 bases). The length of the CDR3 is 15 residues. Germline loops: CDR1 ENHRY, CDR2 SYGVKD.